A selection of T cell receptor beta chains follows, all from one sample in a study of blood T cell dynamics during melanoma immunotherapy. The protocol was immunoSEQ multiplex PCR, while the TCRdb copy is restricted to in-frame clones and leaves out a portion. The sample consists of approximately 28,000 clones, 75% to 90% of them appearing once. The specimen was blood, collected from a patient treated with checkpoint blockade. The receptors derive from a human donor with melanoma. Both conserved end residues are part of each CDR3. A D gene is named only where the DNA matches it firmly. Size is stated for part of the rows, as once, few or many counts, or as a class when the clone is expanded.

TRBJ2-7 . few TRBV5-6 TGTGCCAGCCAGACAGGCTACGAGCAGTACTTC CASQTGYEQYF
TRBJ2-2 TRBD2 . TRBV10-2 TGCGCCAGCCTGAGTGGCGGGGGGCGGAACACCGGGGAGCTGTTTTTT CASLSGGGRNTGELFF
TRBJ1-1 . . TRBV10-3 TGTGCCATCAGTGATCAGGGATTGAACACTGAAGCTTTCTTT CAISDQGLNTEAFF
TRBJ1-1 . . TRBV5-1 TGCGCCAGCAGCTCTTCGACAGGCCTGAACACTGAAGCTTTCTTT CASSSSTGLNTEAFF
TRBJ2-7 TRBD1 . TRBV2 TGTGCCAGCAGTCAGGGGGAATGGTACGAGCAGTACTTC CASSQGEWYEQYF
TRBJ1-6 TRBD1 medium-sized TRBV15 TGTGCCACCAGCCGGTCCGGGACAGGAAGCTCCTATAATTCACCCCTCCACTTT CATSRSGTGSSYNSPLHF
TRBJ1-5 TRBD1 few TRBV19 TGTGCCAGTAGCCTCGGGACAGGAAGAGGTCAGCCCCAGCATTTT CASSLGTGRGQPQHF
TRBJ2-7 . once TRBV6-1 TGTGCCAGCAGTGAAGCAGGGCGAGAGCAGTACTTC CASSEAGREQYF
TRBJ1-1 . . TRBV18 TGTGCCAGCTCACCATCGGGACACGGAATCGCTTTCTTT CASSPSGHGIAFF
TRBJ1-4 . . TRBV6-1 TGTGCCAGCAGTGTTAGAGGGGCTACTGAAAAACTGTTTTTT CASSVRGATEKLFF
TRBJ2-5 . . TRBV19 TGTGCCAGTAGTAGGGGGTGGAGGGAGACCCAGTACTTC CASSRGWRETQYF
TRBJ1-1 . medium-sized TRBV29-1 TGCAGCGCCAGGGAGGCCCCGGGGGAAGCTTTCTTT CSAREAPGEAFF
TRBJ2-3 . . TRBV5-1 TGCGCCAGCAGCTTGGAGGGGAGGGATACGCAGTATTTT CASSLEGRDTQYF
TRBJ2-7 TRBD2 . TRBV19 TGTGCCAGTAGTATAGATCTAGCGGACTACGAGCAGTACTTC CASSIDLADYEQYF
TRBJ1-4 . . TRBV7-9 TGTGCCAGCAGCCCGATGGGGGGACGTGAAAAACTGTTTTTT CASSPMGGREKLFF
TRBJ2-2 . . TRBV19 TGTGCCAGTAGTGTGAGAACCGGGGAGCTGTTTTTT CASSVRTGELFF
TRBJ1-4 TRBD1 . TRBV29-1 TGCAGCGTTGAGGCCCCTCGGGACAGGGGGGTAAAACTGTTTTTT CSVEAPRDRGVKLFF
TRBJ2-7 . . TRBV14 TGTGCCAGCAGCCAAGATCTCGGCCGTCGGGACTTC CASSQDLGRRDF
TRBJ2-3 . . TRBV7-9 TGTGCCAGCAGCTTTGGGGGAGCTTCAGATACGCAGTATTTT CASSFGGASDTQYF
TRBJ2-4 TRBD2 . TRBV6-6 TGTGCCAGCAGTTACTTGACGGGGGGCAAAAACATTCAGTACTTC CASSYLTGGKNIQYF
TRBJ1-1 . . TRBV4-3 TGCGCCAGCAGCCAAGTTTTGAAATCGAACACTGAAGCTTTCTTT CASSQVLKSNTEAFF
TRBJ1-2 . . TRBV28 TGTGCCAGCACCTTGGAGGGCCTTGGAATCTATGGCTACACCTTC CASTLEGLGIYGYTF
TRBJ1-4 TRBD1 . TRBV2 TGTGCCAGCAGTGAAGGGACAGGGCTGGCGTCCCGAAAACTGTTTTTT CASSEGTGLASRKLFF
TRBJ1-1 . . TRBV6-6 TGTGCCAGCAGTTACTCGAAGGACGCCCCGAACACTGAAGCTTTCTTT CASSYSKDAPNTEAFF
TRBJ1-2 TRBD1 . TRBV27 TGTGCCAGCAGCCCACAGGGGAACTATGGCTACACCTTC CASSPQGNYGYTF
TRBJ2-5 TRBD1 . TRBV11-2 TGTGCCAGCAGCTACTCCGGGACAGCCTTGGGAGAGACCCAGTACTTC CASSYSGTALGETQYF
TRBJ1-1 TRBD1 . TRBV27 TGTGCCAGCAGATCACAGGGGGCAAAGTCTGAAGCTTTCTTT CASRSQGAKSEAFF
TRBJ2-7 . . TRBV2 TGTGCCAGCAGCCTCAGCTACGAGCAGTACTTC CASSLSYEQYF
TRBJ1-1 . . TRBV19 TGTGCCATCACCCCACAATCGGGCGGCCTCCTTTCGAACACTGAAGCTTTCTTT CAITPQSGGLLSNTEAFF